A single sample is the source of the 10 T cell receptor beta chains below, sequenced in a study of T cell changes during pregnancy in multiple sclerosis (dated by TCRdb to between 2017 and 2020). The method behind the library was the immunoSEQ multiplex PCR assay. Held by TCRdb, this immuneACCESS table contains in-frame sequences only and omits some clones. Under half of the omission traces to an unresolved V gene where checked; the cause of the rest is unknown. Present in this sample are nearly 110,000 clones, just under 95% of which were seen just once. Of the sample, around 1.5% falls within the top ten clones. The sequencing used peripheral blood, collected after pregnancy. Receptor source: a female donor with multiple sclerosis, enrolled in a pregnancy study.

The V gene is TRBV9, the J gene TRBJ2-3, with 8 bases matching TRBD1. The CDR3 spans 15 residues. The V gene end was trimmed by 0 bases and the J gene end by 2 bases; junction bases not matched to a gene: 2. Germline CDR1 and CDR2: SGDLS and YYNGEE. The CDR3 coding sequence is TGTGCCAGCAGCGTAGAGGGACAGGTCACAGATACGCAGTATTTT. This codes for CASSVEGQVTDTQYF.

The chain couples TRBV6-5 to TRBJ1-2; 8 bases are a match to TRBD1. CDR3 length equals 15 residues. After removal of 6 bases from V and 4 bases from J, the junction contained 10 bases not matched to a gene. In germline, CDR1 is MNHEY, CDR2 SVGAGI. The CDR3 DNA reads TGTGCCAGCAGCCCTCGGGGACAGGCAATCTATGGCTACACCTTC. Translation gives CASSPRGQAIYGYTF.

This chain links TRBV19 with TRBJ2-1; possible D gene TRBD1, 5 bases. The V and J ends lost 5 bases and 7 bases respectively, with 12 bases between them. The CDR3 loop spans 13 amino acids. CDR1 and CDR2 (germline): LNHDA, SQIVND (reference sequence). The CDR3 DNA is TGTGCCAGTAGTGGCCAAAAGGGGAATGAGCAGTTCTTC. This encodes CASSGQKGNEQFF.

The chain carries TRBV18 and TRBJ1-4; 9 bases line up with TRBD1. Per germline, CDR1 KGHSH and CDR2 LQKENI. The CDR3 consists of 15 residues. Trimming took 0 bases from V and 7 from J; bases not matched to a gene: 3. CDR3 sequence reads: CASSPPTGGGEKLFF. In nucleotides, the CDR3 is TGTGCCAGCTCACCACCTACAGGGGGCGGTGAAAAACTGTTTTTT. The variable domain in full, completed from reference TRBV18 and TRBJ1-4, reads NAGVMQNPRHLVRRRGQEARLRCSPMKGHSHVYWYRQLPEEGLKFMVYLQKENIIDESGMPKERFSAEFPKEGPSILRIQQVVRGDSAAYFCASSPPTGGGEKLFFGSGTQLSVL.

The CDR3 is CASSEGTAQETQYF. The DNA for the CDR3 is TGTGCCAGCAGCGAAGGGACAGCGCAAGAGACCCAGTACTTC. The chain has TRBV9 and TRBJ2-5, with TRBD1 identical over 7 bases. J lost 2 bases, V lost 3 bases, and 4 bases had no gene match. CDR3 length: 14 amino acids. Germline V CDR1 and CDR2: SGDLS, YYNGEE. The full variable domain, in which reference TRBV9 and TRBJ2-5 provide the parts outside the CDR3, is DSGVTQTPKHLITATGQRVTLRCSPRSGDLSVYWYQQSLDQGLQFLIQYYNGEERAKGNILERFSAQQFPDLHSELNLSSLELGDSALYFCASSEGTAQETQYFGPGTRLLVL.

This chain uses TRBV6-6 with TRBJ1-5; D may be TRBD1 (6 bases). In germline, CDR1 is MNHNY, CDR2 SVGAGI (reference sequence). This CDR3 comprises 15 residues. V shed 6 bases and J shed 4 bases, with 16 bases lying between them. The CDR3 region has the DNA TGTGCCAGCAGCTACGGGACATTTCCAAATCAGCCCCAGCATTTT. Translating it yields CASSYGTFPNQPQHF.

The V gene is TRBV9, the J gene TRBJ2-2; D may be TRBD1 (6 bases). Germline CDR1 SGDLS, CDR2 YYNGEE. Deletions cut 2 bases from V and 7 bases from J, with 15 bases between. CDR3 length: 15 residues. CDR3: CASSVASGEYGELFF. CDR3 nucleotides: TGTGCCAGCAGCGTCGCCTCAGGGGAGTACGGGGAGCTGTTTTTT.

This clone has a single count. The genes are TRBV30 and TRBJ1-2; TRBD1 might be the D (6 bases). Per germline, CDR1 GTSNPN and CDR2 SVGIG (reference sequence). The V end lost 1 base, the J end lost 6 bases, and 21 bases lay between the germline ends. The CDR3 is made up of 16 amino acids. CDR3 nucleotides: TGTGCCTGGAGTGGGTCCGCGGGGGGCCCGGTTGATGGCTACACCTTC. Protein sequence: CAWSGSAGGPVDGYTF.

The rearrangement links TRBV28 to TRBJ2-7; TRBD2 matches at 14 bases. The CDR3 has 15 amino acids. V trimming: 6 bases; J trimming: 3 bases; junction bases outside the gene matches: 4. From germline, CDR1 is MDHEN and CDR2 SYDVKM. Written as DNA, the CDR3 is TGTGCCAGCAGGTCCGGGACTAGCGGGAGCTACGAGCAGTACTTC. Amino acids: CASRSGTSGSYEQYF.

Notes on this clone: Within the sample, other DNA sequences also encode this same CDR3. The V and J genes are TRBV29-1 and TRBJ2-3; 7 nucleotides match TRBD1. The CDR3 runs to 11 residues. The V segment lost 5 bases and the J segment 6 bases; nucleotides outside the gene matches: 2. Germline CDR1 is SQVTM and CDR2 is ANQGSEA. CDR3 DNA sequence: TGCAGCGTTAAGGGGGCGGATACGCAGTATTTT. Amino acid sequence: CSVKGADTQYF.